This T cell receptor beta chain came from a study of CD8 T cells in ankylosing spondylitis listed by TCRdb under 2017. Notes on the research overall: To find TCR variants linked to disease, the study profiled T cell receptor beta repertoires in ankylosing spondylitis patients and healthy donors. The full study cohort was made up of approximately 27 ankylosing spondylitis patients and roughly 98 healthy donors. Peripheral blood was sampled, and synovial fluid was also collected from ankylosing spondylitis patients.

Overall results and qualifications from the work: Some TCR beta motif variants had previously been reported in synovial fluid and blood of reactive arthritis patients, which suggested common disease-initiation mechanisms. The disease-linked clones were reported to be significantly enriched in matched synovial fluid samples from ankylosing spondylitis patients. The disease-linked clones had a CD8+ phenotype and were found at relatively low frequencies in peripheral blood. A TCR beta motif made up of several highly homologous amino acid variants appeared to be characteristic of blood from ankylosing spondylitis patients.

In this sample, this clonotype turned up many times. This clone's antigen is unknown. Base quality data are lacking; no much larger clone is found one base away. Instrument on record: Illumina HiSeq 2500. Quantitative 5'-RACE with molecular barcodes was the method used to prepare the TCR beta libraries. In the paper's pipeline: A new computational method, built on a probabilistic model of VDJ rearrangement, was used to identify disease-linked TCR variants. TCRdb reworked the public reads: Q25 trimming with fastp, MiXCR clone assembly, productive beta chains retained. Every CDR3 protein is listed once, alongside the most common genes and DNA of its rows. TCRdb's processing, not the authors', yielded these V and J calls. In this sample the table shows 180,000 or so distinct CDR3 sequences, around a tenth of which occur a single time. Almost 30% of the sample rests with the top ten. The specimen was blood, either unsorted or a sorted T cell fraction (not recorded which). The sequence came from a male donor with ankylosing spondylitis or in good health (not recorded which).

The DNA is TGTGCCAGCAGTCCAGGGGCCCCAGATACGCAGTATTTT. It translates to CASSPGAPDTQYF. Recombination linked TRBV27 to TRBJ2-3; D gene: possibly TRBD1, on 6 matching bases. The CDR1 and CDR2 encoded by the germline V gene (reference sequence) are MNHEY and SMNVEV. The CDR3 runs 13 residues from the cysteine to the phenylalanine. Only the CDR3 DNA is retained, 39 bases long and in frame from the first base. The junction carries 10 bases between V and J, which are trimmed by 5 bases and 4 bases respectively.